These 21 T cell receptor beta chains were all obtained from the same sample, sequenced in a study of T cells in Graves' hyperthyroidism and ophthalmopathy. TCR beta CDR3 sequences were amplified from RNA transcripts. RT-PCR in the first round (using the HTBI primer set) targeted the TCR CDR3. TCRdb independently ran MiXCR on the multiplex PCR reads; one entry per CDR3 protein. In the table there are 490,000 or so distinct CDR3 sequences, roughly 45% of which are singletons. Specimen: peripheral blood or thyroid tissue (not recorded which). The receptors were gathered from an adult woman with Graves' disease, either hyperthyroidism or ophthalmopathy (not recorded which).

This CDR3 reads CATSDPSDRWHEQFF. CDR3 bases: TGTGCCACCAGTGATCCTAGCGACCGGTGGCATGAGCAGTTCTTC. This chain uses TRBV24-1 with TRBJ2-1, with a possible D match to TRBD2 (6 bases). Trimming removed 3 bases from V and 8 bases from J, with 16 bases in between. The CDR3 loop spans 15 amino acids. The germline gives CDR1 KGHDR, CDR2 SFDVKD.

With regard to this clonotype: Being one base from a much bigger clone, this may be a read error. V and J are TRBV20-1 and TRBJ1-1; the D is unclear. The length of the CDR3 is 13 residues. Per germline, CDR1 DFQATT and CDR2 SNEGSKA (reference sequence). The CDR3 spells CSAMKQYNTEPFF. DNA of the CDR3: TGCAGTGCTATGAAACAATATAACACTGAACCTTTCTTT.

This clonotype was seen at least ten times. The rearrangement links TRBV20-1 to TRBJ2-7; D remains unclear. The length of the CDR3 is 11 residues. Trimming pared 6 bases from V and 9 bases from J, leaving 15 bases between. CDR1 and CDR2 from the germline V gene are DFQATT and SNEGSKA (reference sequence). The CDR3 nucleotides read TGCAGTGCAGACAATCCACCGGGGCAGTACTTC. Translated: CSADNPPGQYF.

J is TRBJ1-1 and V is TRBV24-1; maybe TRBD1 (6 bases). The CDR3 totals 14 residues. From germline, CDR1 is KGHDR and CDR2 SFDVKD. V gave up 5 bases and J gave up 1 base, with 10 bases separating them. The CDR3 loop reads CATSAGATNTEAFF. DNA for the CDR3: TGTGCCACCAGTGCAGGGGCCACGAACACTGAAGCTTTCTTT.

This chain connects TRBV7-9 to TRBJ2-7, with D maybe TRBD2 (6 bases). Germline CDR1 SEHNR, CDR2 FQNEAQ (reference sequence). V shed 5 bases and J shed 0 bases, with 14 bases lying between them. This CDR3 contains 15 residues. CDR3 sequence (DNA): TGTGCCAGCAGCCCAGGACTACTAGACTCCTACGAGCAGTACTTC. Amino acids: CASSPGLLDSYEQYF.

This clonotype was recorded at least ten times. The rearrangement uses TRBV19 and TRBJ2-6, with TRBD1 as a possible D gene (6 bases). V was shortened by 3 bases and J by 1 base, with 13 bases between the two germline ends. Germline loops: CDR1 LNHDA, CDR2 SQIVND (reference sequence). The CDR3 runs to 17 residues. The chain's CDR3 is CASSMRGWRSGANVLTF. CDR3 nucleotide sequence: TGTGCCAGTAGTATGAGGGGGTGGAGATCTGGGGCCAACGTCCTGACTTTC.

This clonotype was counted ten times or more. The chain combines TRBV11-1 with TRBJ1-1; 9 nucleotides match TRBD1. Germline assignment: CDR1 SGHAT and CDR2 FQDESV (reference sequence). J lost 1 base, V lost 5 bases, and 11 bases had no gene match. The length of the CDR3 is 17 residues. CDR3 amino acids: CASSRVPGQGWNTEAFF. The DNA for the CDR3 is TGTGCCAGCAGCCGCGTCCCGGGACAGGGATGGAACACTGAAGCTTTCTTT.

The chain employs TRBV6-2 or TRBV6-3 and TRBJ1-5; D perhaps matches TRBD1 (6 bases). The CDR3 has 16 amino acids. Germline CDR1 is MNHEY and CDR2 is SVGEGT. Trimming took off 6 bases at V and 3 bases at J, with 18 bases between the two ends. The CDR3: CASRVAGRGHNQPQHF. In DNA form, the CDR3 reads TGTGCCAGCAGGGTAGCAGGTCGGGGGCACAATCAGCCCCAGCATTTT.

The V call is TRBV15, the J call TRBJ1-2; D uncertain. The CDR3 consists of 14 residues. The V end lost 3 bases, the J end lost 2 bases, and 10 bases lay between the germline ends. CDR1 LNHNV and CDR2 YYDKDF come from the germline V gene (reference sequence). This chain's CDR3 is CATSSWEGNYGYTF. The CDR3 coding sequence is TGTGCCACCAGCAGCTGGGAGGGCAACTATGGCTACACCTTC.

This clonotype was counted between two and nine times. The chain recombines TRBV9 with TRBJ2-5, with 7 positions matching TRBD1. J gave up 9 bases and V 6 bases, and 11 bases lay outside the gene matches. Looked up from germline, CDR1 is SGDLS and CDR2 is YYNGEE. The CDR3 covers 13 residues. CDR3 sequence (DNA): TGTGCCAGCACTCCCCGAGGGGGCGTGGCCCAGTACTTC. Translated: CASTPRGGVAQYF.

The V call is TRBV10-3, the J call TRBJ1-2; 9 nucleotides agree with TRBD1. Germline CDR1 ENHRY, CDR2 SYGVKD. CDR3 length: 15 amino acids. Trimming took 6 bases from V and 6 from J; bases not matched to a gene: 11. CDR3 protein: CAIRGGAGTGNGYTF. DNA for the CDR3: TGTGCCATCAGGGGGGGCGCCGGGACAGGGAATGGCTACACCTTC.

This clonotype occurred many times. This rearrangement joins TRBV2 to TRBJ2-5; 7 bases are shared with TRBD2. Germline V CDR1 and CDR2: SNHLY, FYNNEI. This CDR3 is 13 amino acids long. V trimming: 7 bases; J trimming: 5 bases; junction bases outside the gene matches: 7. Here the CDR3 reads CASNSAGVETQYF. The CDR3 DNA sequence: TGTGCCAGCAACTCGGCGGGAGTGGAGACCCAGTACTTC.

With regard to this clonotype: At one end the junction does not follow the germline gene, possibly because of a read error. The V and J genes are TRBV29-1 and TRBJ2-7; the D is unclear. The CDR3 is 12 amino acids. Germline V gives CDR1 SQVTM, CDR2 ANQGSEA. The CDR3 coding sequence is TGCAGCGTTTCTCCTAGTGTCAATGAGCAGTCCTTC. Translated: CSVSPSVNEQSF.

The rearrangement uses TRBV29-1 and TRBJ2-7; either TRBD1 or TRBD2 may supply D (5 bases each). The CDR3 is 12 amino acids. Per the germline V gene, CDR1 is SQVTM and CDR2 is ANQGSEA. Between the trimmed V and J ends, which lost 6 bases and 7 bases, there was a span of 16 bases. The CDR3 is CSVAWDRPEQYF. The CDR3 DNA is TGCAGCGTGGCCTGGGACCGTCCGGAGCAGTACTTC.

The V call is TRBV12-3 or TRBV12-4, the J call TRBJ2-5, with D tentatively TRBD1 (6 bases). The length of the CDR3 is 14 residues. V lost 7 bases, J lost 5 bases, and 17 bases lay in between. The DNA of the CDR3 is TGTGCCAGCACGGCCGGACAGACGGGGGAGACCCAGTACTTC. Translating gives CASTAGQTGETQYF.

This clonotype was seen a few times. The chain carries TRBV30 and TRBJ1-1; D might be TRBD1 (6 bases). Looked up from germline, CDR1 is GTSNPN and CDR2 is SVGIG (reference sequence). The CDR3 is 13 amino acids. Between the trimmed V and J ends, which lost 0 bases and 3 bases, there was a span of 8 bases. CDR3 residues: CAWSVQGDTEAFF. CDR3 nucleotides: TGTGCCTGGAGTGTACAGGGAGACACTGAAGCTTTCTTT.

The rearrangement links TRBV7-3 to TRBJ2-7; D ambiguous. Germline-derived CDR1 and CDR2 are SGHTA and FQGTGA. V lost 7 bases, J lost 2 bases, and 12 bases lay in between. The CDR3 loop spans 13 amino acids. CDR3 protein: CASNVLGTYEQYF. DNA for the CDR3: TGTGCCAGCAACGTATTGGGGACCTACGAGCAGTACTTC.

This clonotype was picked up many times. The chain carries TRBV2 and TRBJ1-1; perhaps TRBD1 as D (6 bases). CDR3 size: 15 residues. CDR1 is SNHLY, CDR2 FYNNEI, per germline. V lost 2 bases, J lost 1 base, and 11 bases lay in between. CDR3 region: CASSESVRGNTEAFF. The CDR3 bases are TGTGCCAGCAGTGAAAGTGTCAGGGGGAACACTGAAGCTTTCTTT.

The chain recombines TRBV2 with TRBJ1-1; perhaps TRBD1 as D (6 bases). In germline, CDR1 is SNHLY, CDR2 FYNNEI. The CDR3 is 13 residues long. As DNA, the CDR3 is TGTGCTAGAGTTCTACAGGGAGGGACTGAAGCTTTCTTT. Protein product: CARVLQGGTEAFF.

This clonotype has just a few counts. The chain couples TRBV10-3 to TRBJ2-1; D perhaps matches TRBD2 (5 bases). V was pared by 7 bases and J by 6 bases, with 13 bases between. Germline V gene data show CDR1 as ENHRY and CDR2 as SYGVKD. CDR3 length: 13 residues. CDR3 loop: CAIKNGDVNEQFF. The CDR3 DNA reads as TGTGCCATCAAAAACGGGGATGTCAATGAGCAGTTCTTC.

V and J are TRBV2 and TRBJ1-5; 7 nucleotides match TRBD1. The V gene end was trimmed by 4 bases and the J gene end by 6 bases; junction bases not matched to a gene: 6. Germline V gives CDR1 SNHLY, CDR2 FYNNEI. The CDR3 runs to 14 residues. CDR3: CASSGNRGIQPQHF. CDR3 DNA: TGTGCCAGCAGTGGAAACAGGGGTATTCAGCCCCAGCATTTT. The full variable domain, rest sourced from reference TRBV2 and TRBJ1-5, is EPEVTQTPSHQVTQMGQEVILRCVPISNHLYFYWYRQILGQKVEFLVSFYNNEISEKSEIFDDQFSVERPDGSNFTLKIRSTKLEDSAMYFCASSGNRGIQPQHFGDGTRLSIL.